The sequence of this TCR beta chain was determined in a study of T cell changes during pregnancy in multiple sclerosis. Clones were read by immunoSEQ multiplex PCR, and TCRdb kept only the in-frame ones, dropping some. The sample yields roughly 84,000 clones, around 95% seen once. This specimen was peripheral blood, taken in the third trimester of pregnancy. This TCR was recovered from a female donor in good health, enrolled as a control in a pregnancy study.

The CDR3 bases are TGTGCCAGCAGCGGGTTAGCGGGAGCTGGAGAGACCCAGTACTTC. Translated: CASSGLAGAGETQYF. The chain is built from TRBV9 and TRBJ2-5, with 9 bases lining up with TRBD2. CDR3 size: 15 residues. V was clipped by 3 bases and J by 4 bases; unmatched bases: 7. Germline V gene data show CDR1 as SGDLS and CDR2 as YYNGEE. Variable domain in full (rest from reference TRBV9 and TRBJ2-5): DSGVTQTPKHLITATGQRVTLRCSPRSGDLSVYWYQQSLDQGLQFLIQYYNGEERAKGNILERFSAQQFPDLHSELNLSSLELGDSALYFCASSGLAGAGETQYFGPGTRLLVL.